This entry lists 12 T cell receptor beta chains sequenced from one sample in a study of cytomegalovirus exposure and HLA in healthy donors. With 60 Vbeta and 13 Jbeta primers, the PCR was carried out. Some clones are missing from TCRdb's copy, which holds only in-frame ones; the method was immunoSEQ multiplex PCR. The sample has some 200,000 clones, roughly 80% seen once; the top ten hold 1.7%. The sequenced material came from PBMCs. The origin of the receptors is a woman between 18 and 29 years old in good health and CMV-seronegative.

The V and J genes are TRBV29-1 and TRBJ2-5; D remains unclear. The CDR3 covers 14 residues. V was clipped by 4 bases and J by 1 base, with 13 bases between them. Germline CDR1 is SQVTM and CDR2 is ANQGSEA. This chain's CDR3 is CSVGIRSSQETQYF. CDR3 nucleotides: TGCAGCGTTGGAATTCGGAGTTCCCAAGAGACCCAGTACTTC.

The chain recombines TRBV30 with TRBJ2-3; 14 nucleotides line up with TRBD2. V was pared by 1 base and J by 4 bases, with 13 bases of the junction left unmatched. The CDR3 consists of 19 residues. In germline, CDR1 is GTSNPN, CDR2 SVGIG (reference sequence). CDR3 coding DNA: TGTGCCTGGAGTGCCGGGACTAGCGGGAGCAGGGGTTGGGCAGATACGCAGTATTTT. This gives the protein CAWSAGTSGSRGWADTQYF. Based on the CDR3 plus reference TRBV30 and TRBJ2-3, the full variable domain is SQTIHQWPATLVQPVGSPLSLECTVEGTSNPNLYWYRQAAGRGLQLLFYSVGIGQISSEVPQNLSASRPQDRQFILSSKKLLLSDSGFYLCAWSAGTSGSRGWADTQYFGPGTRLTVL.

This rearrangement joins TRBV11-2 to TRBJ1-4; TRBD1 matches 8 bases. The ends lost 6 bases at V and 4 bases at J; junction bases unmatched: 7. The CDR3 contains 15 residues. Looked up from germline, CDR1 is SGHAT and CDR2 is FQNNGV. CDR3 bases: TGTGCCAGCAGGGGTCTCAGGGGGCGTAATGAAAAACTGTTTTTT. Amino acids: CASRGLRGRNEKLFF.

V is TRBV6-5 and J is TRBJ1-4; D unresolved. CDR1 is MNHEY and CDR2 is SVGAGI in the germline V gene. CDR3 size: 12 residues. V was trimmed by 5 bases and J by 14 bases, leaving 15 bases between them. The CDR3 DNA sequence: TGTGCCAGCAGTGAGACCAAGACGGGGCTGTTTTTT. Amino acids: CASSETKTGLFF.

The rearrangement uses TRBV4-2 and TRBJ1-1; 7 bases are shared with TRBD1. The germline gives CDR1 LGHNA, CDR2 YNFKEQ. V lost 3 bases to trimming and J lost 4 bases; unmatched junction nucleotides: 2. The CDR3 length is 13 residues. CDR3 amino acids: CASSQHRGTEAFF. Here the CDR3 DNA reads TGTGCCAGCAGCCAGCACAGGGGCACTGAAGCTTTCTTT.

The chain couples TRBV4-3 to TRBJ1-1, with D hard to call. Trimming left V 0 bases short and J 9 bases short, with 2 bases between. The CDR3 totals 10 residues. Germline V gene sequence: CDR1 LGHNA, CDR2 YSLEER. CDR3 amino acids: CASSQDKAFF. The CDR3 DNA sequence: TGCGCCAGCAGCCAAGATAAAGCTTTCTTT.

The rearrangement uses TRBV28 and TRBJ2-5; D gene unclear. Germline-derived CDR1 and CDR2 are MDHEN and SYDVKM. V was shortened by 2 bases and J by 2 bases, with 6 bases between the two germline ends. The length of the CDR3 is 13 residues. The CDR3 DNA follows: TGTGCCAGCAGTTTAGTACTTCAAGAGACCCAGTACTTC. Protein product: CASSLVLQETQYF.

This clone appeared a single time. Distinct nucleotide sequences in the sample also encode this CDR3. V gene TRBV27 combines with J gene TRBJ1-2; possibly TRBD1 for D (5 bases). Germline CDR1 MNHEY, CDR2 SMNVEV (reference sequence). This CDR3 has 12 residues. Trimming removed 8 bases from V and 8 bases from J, with 15 bases in between. The CDR3 bases are TGTGCCAGCCGTTCGGGGGGTCGGGGCTACACCTTC. This translates into CASRSGGRGYTF.

This clone was found a few times. In DNA, the CDR3 is TGTGCCAGCAGCACCGAGGGAGCCCTCGGGGAGCTGTTTTTT. Translated: CASSTEGALGELFF. The V and J genes are TRBV5-8 and TRBJ2-2; D perhaps matches TRBD2 (5 bases). Trimming left V 4 bases short and J 7 bases short, with 14 bases between. The CDR3 spans 14 residues. CDR1 SGHTS and CDR2 YDEGEE come from the germline V gene.

This sequence joins TRBV6-1 and TRBJ2-1; TRBD1 agrees at 7 bases. This CDR3 is built from 15 residues. Germline assignment: CDR1 MNHNS and CDR2 SASEGT. V trimming: 4 bases; J trimming: 4 bases; junction bases outside the gene matches: 7. CDR3 sequence (DNA): TGTGCCAGCAGTGCCCGGGACAGAATATACAATGAGCAGTTCTTC. This gives the protein CASSARDRIYNEQFF.

The V and J genes are TRBV5-1 and TRBJ2-7, with D perhaps matching TRBD1 (5 bases). Trimming removed 7 bases at V and 4 bases at J, with 15 bases between. The germline CDR1 and CDR2 sequences are SGHRS and YFSETQ. The CDR3 runs to 13 residues. DNA for the CDR3: TGCGCCAGCCGACAGCCCCCTTCGTACGAGCAGTACTTC. This translates into CASRQPPSYEQYF.

This clone showed up just once. The J gene is TRBJ2-1, the V gene TRBV19; the match to TRBD2 covers 8 bases. The CDR3 sequence is 16 residues long. Looked up from germline, CDR1 is LNHDA and CDR2 is SQIVND (reference sequence). Losses at the gene ends were 6 bases for V and 0 bases for J; bases not matched to a gene: 7. As DNA, the CDR3 is TGTGCCAGTAGCCAAAAGCGGGGGAGCTCCTACAATGAGCAGTTCTTC. Translation: CASSQKRGSSYNEQFF.